This T cell receptor (beta chain) was sequenced in a study of cytomegalovirus exposure and HLA in healthy donors (dated by TCRdb to about 2017). The study in broad terms: In an earlier analysis of fewer than 750 of the donors, about 270 Gb of sequence data and 117 million unique TCR beta sequences from about 179 million T cells were reported. Typing coverage differed by locus: A, B, C, DRB1 and DQB1 were typed in about 629-640 donors, DQA1 in about 500, DPA1 in roughly 590, and DPB1 in about 450. All discovery cohort repertoires had been generated on a single sequencing platform. In a later analysis, previously published TCR beta repertoires from several hundred donors were re-analyzed and high-resolution HLA genotyping was added so that TCR occurrence patterns could be studied. Besides the first cohort of 550 to 750 subjects, a separate validation cohort made up of roughly 130 different subjects was used. A later genetic analysis used genome-wide SNP genotypes for about 60% of the roughly 700 donors, treating that subset as a discovery cohort. Across 300 to 400 genotyped donors of the cohort, an average of approximately 240,000 unique TCR beta nucleotide sequences per donor were sequenced, and around 20% of those sequences were non-productive. The study aimed to test whether cataloging public T cell receptors could reveal signatures of past pathogen exposure. HLA typing included class I and class II loci at four-digit resolution. The study used immunosequencing to profile the T cell repertoires of some 600 subjects and linked those repertoires to cytomegalovirus serostatus. An early release that covered several hundred HLA-typed donors contained approximately 320 gigabases of sequencing data and 75 million to 100 million unique TCR sequences. Alongside the repertoire data, information on donor age, sex, ethnicity and CMV serostatus was compiled. High-throughput TCR immunosequencing, statistical association of individual TCRs with disease status, and machine learning were combined to predict cytomegalovirus infection status. Four to six DR-DQ haplotypes were handled as single units for association and clustering, since linkage in the cohort was strong. Among the roughly 400 genotyped donors, under 90% belonged to the genetic ancestry cluster associated with self-reported Caucasian donors. In the later analysis, no new phenotypic data were used to find candidate immune exposures; instead, reliance was placed on TCR beta sequences and their occurrence across donors. An earlier analysis of fewer than 700 of the donors applied high-throughput TCR beta sequencing to assess whether each TCR beta V gene segment acted as functional or pseudogenic.

About this clone itself: What antigen it recognizes has not been identified. There are no base qualities to consult, and no much larger clone falls within one base.

What the study reported, not specific to this receptor: Assigning TCR associations to individual alleles was difficult when HLA alleles, especially DR and DQ, strongly co-occurred. Because HLA typing was unavailable for some donors at each locus, only the typed subset was used in association tests. Cytomegalovirus status was reported to be diagnosed by the classifier with high specificity and sensitivity in both the original and validation cohorts. Most CMV-associated TCR beta chains appeared to be HLA-restricted in a later analysis, and the HLA associations seemed to be driven largely by CMV exposure. In this cohort, only TCR beta chains were sequenced, and detectable features were limited by the absence of alpha or paired-chain data. In a later genetic analysis, fewer N-insertions in productive TCRs were reported among donors in an Asian-associated ancestry cluster than the roughly 640-donor mean. In an earlier analysis of about 550 of the donors, most TCR beta V segments were observed in productive rearrangements about 87% or about 30% of the time, broadly matching IMGT annotations. The authors suggested that the approach could potentially be extended to other disease states and immunological phenotypes. In a later analysis, HLA-associated TCR beta chains showed more clonal expansion and lower generation probabilities than non-associated chains that were equally common. A further reported finding was that TCR beta sequences accurately predicted the HLA-A and HLA-B alleles for most subjects in the first cohort. A later analysis associated about 17,000 TCR beta sequences with specific HLA alleles at a false discovery rate of 0.05. V-gene and J-gene trimming of TCR beta chains was associated with a missense DCLRE1C variant in a later genetic analysis, and the association was replicated in an independent cohort. Most TCR sequences were seen in very few donors, while some public TCRs were found in many individuals. In a later analysis, the rate of TCR association differed among HLA loci, with DRB1 alleles having the most associated TCRs and HLA-C alleles having the fewest. The sequencing pipeline was judged likely to have produced a cluster of highly shared sequence variants as a technical artifact. Linkage disequilibrium might explain the correlated functional status among segregating V segments, but an unknown experimental factor could not be excluded. Roughly uniform sequencing depth across donors was assumed in presence/absence analyses, although this assumption may not hold. The earlier analysis of some 540 of the donors excluded 15 to 20 rarely observed V segments, including chromosome 9 orphons, because counts were too low. In vitro tests confirmed that a few of the cytomegalovirus-associated TCR beta chains recognize cytomegalovirus antigens. CMV serostatus was the only immune exposure information available for the cohort. A later analysis reported that several top co-occurrence clusters appeared linked to parvovirus B19, influenza, CMV and Epstein-Barr virus. The study listed 150 to 200 TCR beta chains as associated with cytomegalovirus.

The library was built by means of the immunoSEQ multiplex PCR assay. The multiplex PCR relied on a mix of 60 forward primers for TCR Vbeta segments and 13 reverse primers for TCR Jbeta segments. The CDR3 region of rearranged TCR beta genes was amplified from genomic DNA with a multiplex PCR assay. On the Illumina HiSeq System, the amplified TCR beta libraries were sequenced as 87-base-pair reads. The authors' analysis ran thus. In a later analysis, about 80 million unique TCR beta chains were counted across the 650 to 700 repertoires, and roughly 10 million of these chains were shared by at least two donors. A nearest-neighbor algorithm error-corrected the raw reads and collapsed the reads into unique sequences, merging closely related sequences to remove PCR and sequencing errors. Alignment of CDR3 sequences to IMGT reference sequences was used to assign V, D and J gene segments. For a sequence to be retained, at least a six-nucleotide match to both a V gene segment and a J gene segment was required. A rearrangement was called productive if the CDR3 had no stop codons and remained in frame with V and J, and every other rearrangement was called non-productive. CDR3 was defined according to IMGT convention as the region running from the second conserved V-encoded cysteine to the conserved J-encoded phenylalanine. Sequences without an unambiguous match to a single V gene segment were excluded from the earlier analysis of about 640 of the donors. In an earlier analysis of some 590 of the donors, a V segment was called functional when productive rearrangements were above 56.7%, and segregating when the standard deviation between donors exceeded 5%. A statistical classification framework was developed to diagnose cytomegalovirus status using the catalog of TCR beta chain sequences. In a later analysis, V and J genes were assigned by comparing TCR nucleotide sequences against IMGT/GENE-DB human TR gene sequences. In a later analysis, CDR3 sequences and most-parsimonious VDJ recombination scenarios were assigned using the TCRdist pipeline. In a later analysis, every TCR beta chain was defined by the combination of its CDR3 amino acid sequence and its V-gene family, and reads without a unique V-gene family were dropped. A later analysis removed 592 highly shared, low-generation-probability nucleotide sequences to deal with suspected cross-contamination and a sequencing artifact. In a later analysis, a clonal expansion index was calculated for each public chain from normalized within-repertoire ranks of inferred template counts. Generation probabilities in a later analysis came from a VDJ recombination model fitted to out-of-frame rearrangements, and those results were checked against IGoR. In a later analysis, hypergeometric tests were used to score TCR-TCR, TCR-HLA and TCR-CMV co-occurrence, with a repertoire-size bias correction applied to TCR pairs. To estimate false discovery rates, a later analysis permuted the HLA or CMV assignments 20 times. A later analysis grouped co-occurring TCRs with DBSCAN, adding TCRdist sequence similarity when clustering within HLA-allele-positive subsets. Repertoires with fewer than 30,000 or more than 120,000 public chains, plus five repertoires with anomalous nucleotide sharing, were excluded from co-occurrence clustering. This immuneACCESS table, as held by TCRdb, lists in-frame sequences with V and J called but not all clones. Of the missing ones, under half trace to an unresolved V gene in checked studies; the others have no known cause. That table furnishes V, J and clone size, whereas the DNA furnished D and trimming. The sample table records roughly 100,000 clones; approximately 64% of these occur just once. The ten largest clones capture 5.5% to 6% of the sample.

The cohort consisted of hundreds of healthy bone marrow donors. At the time of sampling, all cohort members were nominally healthy, though unrecorded immune exposures were likely present. The donor tested CMV seropositive and was one of the 289 seropositive cohort members. A peripheral blood sample was collected from each donor, and TCR beta sequencing was performed on peripheral blood mononuclear cells. The Qiagen DNeasy Blood Extraction Kit was used to extract genomic DNA from the blood cell samples. The specimen sequenced was PBMCs. The origin of this receptor is a boy younger than 18 in good health and CMV-seropositive.

The CDR3 reads as follows: CSVEDLLNTQYF. The DNA sequence follows: TGCAGCGTTGAAGATCTCTTAAATACGCAGTATTTT. This chain is built from TRBV29-1 and TRBJ2-3; the D gene assignment is ambiguous. From cysteine to phenylalanine, the CDR3 is 12 amino acids long. Of all the DNA, just the CDR3 is kept, 36 bases in frame from base 1. The germline V gene yields SQVTM for CDR1 and ANQGSEA for CDR2. The germline ends are 8 bases apart after V is trimmed by 0 bases and J by 7 bases.